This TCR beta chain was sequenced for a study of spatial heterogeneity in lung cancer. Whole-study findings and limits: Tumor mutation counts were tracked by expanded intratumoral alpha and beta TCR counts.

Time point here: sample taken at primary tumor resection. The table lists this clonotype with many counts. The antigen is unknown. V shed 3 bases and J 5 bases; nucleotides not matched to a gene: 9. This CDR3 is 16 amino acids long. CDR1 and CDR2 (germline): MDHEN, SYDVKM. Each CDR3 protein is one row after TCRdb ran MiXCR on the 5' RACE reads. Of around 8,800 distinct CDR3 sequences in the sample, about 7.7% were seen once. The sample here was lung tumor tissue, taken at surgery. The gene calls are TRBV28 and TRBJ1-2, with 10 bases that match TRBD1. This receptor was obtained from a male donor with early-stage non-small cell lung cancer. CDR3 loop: CASSFSGTGAVYGYTF. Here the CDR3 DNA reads TGTGCCAGCAGTTTTTCAGGGACAGGGGCGGTATATGGCTACACCTTC.